The entry below gives a single T cell receptor beta chain sequence along with its context. Antigen: not known. This record belongs to a study of T cells in Graves' hyperthyroidism and ophthalmopathy. The study, taken as a whole, reports: Through a model of 13 V-J features, ophthalmopathy was separated from stable hyperthyroidism. The model's output predicted ophthalmopathy at a median of roughly 6.9 months prior to onset.

Ophthalmopathy in the patients scored at least 3 on Clinical Activity Score and at least 4 on NOSPECS grade, lasting under 3 months. Isolation of PBMCs was performed on 8.5 to 10 ml fresh peripheral blood. Template material for amplifying TCR beta CDR3 regions consisted of RNA transcripts. First-round RT-PCR of the TCR CDR3 relied on the HTBI primer set. Each CDR3 protein is one row after TCRdb ran MiXCR on the multiplex PCR reads. This table holds 350,000 or so distinct CDR3 sequences, 15% to 20% found once. The specimen was blood. The clonotype originates from a woman between 40 and 50 years old with Graves' ophthalmopathy.

This CDR3 reads CASSLMGKTNTEAFF. For the CDR3, the DNA is TGTGCCAGCAGTTTGATGGGGAAAACGAACACTGAAGCTTTCTTT. This chain links TRBV12-3 or TRBV12-4 with TRBJ1-1, with D hard to call. The CDR3 is made up of 15 amino acids. Trimming shortened V by 3 bases and J by 1 base, and 12 bases separated the two germline ends.